These T cell receptor beta chains were read from a single sample in a study of blood T cell repertoires in COVID-19. Sequencing was performed with immunoSEQ multiplex PCR; in TCRdb, only in-frame clones are kept and a portion is missing. The table has nearly 80,000 clones, roughly 85% seen once. Sequencing was performed on peripheral blood. Every receptor here comes from a woman in her 70s with acute or convalescent COVID-19. CDR3s include the opening cysteine and the closing phenylalanine or tryptophan.

J	V	CDR3
TRBJ2-1	TRBV12-3/TRBV12-4	CASSRDWNEQFF
TRBJ1-6	TRBV10-3	CAISDSNSPLHF
TRBJ2-7	TRBV19	CASRPTIGRGYEQYF
TRBJ2-6	TRBV25-1	CASSPGGSGANVLTF
TRBJ2-5	TRBV7-2	CASGAAGGPQETQYF
TRBJ2-7	TRBV7-9	CASSAGTTVYEQYF
TRBJ1-1	TRBV6-2/TRBV6-3	CASSLIYNTEAFF
TRBJ2-1	TRBV6-1	CASSAPTAGAFGEQFF
TRBJ2-1	TRBV7-2	CASSSGLIHNEQFF
TRBJ1-2	TRBV19	CASSPRTGAWYGYTF
TRBJ2-2	TRBV7-2	CASSPRTLAVTGELFF
TRBJ2-7	TRBV11-1	CASSRQGAGHGVQYF
TRBJ2-7	TRBV2	CASSEGGQGAYEQYF
TRBJ2-5	TRBV24-1	CATSDKGTSGRGWAETQYF
TRBJ1-2	TRBV7-9	CASSLGSYGYTF
TRBJ2-5	TRBV4-2	CASGEPLQETQYF
TRBJ1-6	TRBV18	CASSPNMSDQGLGSPLHF
TRBJ2-7	TRBV5-1	CASSPRPTGASYEQYF
TRBJ1-1	TRBV6-5	CASQGQGVLNTEAFF
TRBJ2-7	TRBV2	CASSAQRVPYEQYF
TRBJ2-2	TRBV7-9	CASSVSRFQTHTGELFF
TRBJ1-3	TRBV30	CAWGRAGNTIYF
TRBJ2-6	TRBV24-1	CATSESGGFGANVLTF
TRBJ1-3	TRBV5-1	CASSGTGVGNTIYF